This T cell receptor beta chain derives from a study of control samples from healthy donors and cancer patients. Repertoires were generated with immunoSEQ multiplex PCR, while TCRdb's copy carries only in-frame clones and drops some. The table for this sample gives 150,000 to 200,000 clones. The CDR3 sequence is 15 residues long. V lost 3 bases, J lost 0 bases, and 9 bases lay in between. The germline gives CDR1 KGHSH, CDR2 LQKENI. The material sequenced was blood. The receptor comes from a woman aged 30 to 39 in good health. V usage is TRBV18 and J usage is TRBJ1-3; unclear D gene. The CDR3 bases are TGTGCCAGCTCACCTACCTCTGACTCTGGAAACACCATATATTTT. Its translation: CASSPTSDSGNTIYF.